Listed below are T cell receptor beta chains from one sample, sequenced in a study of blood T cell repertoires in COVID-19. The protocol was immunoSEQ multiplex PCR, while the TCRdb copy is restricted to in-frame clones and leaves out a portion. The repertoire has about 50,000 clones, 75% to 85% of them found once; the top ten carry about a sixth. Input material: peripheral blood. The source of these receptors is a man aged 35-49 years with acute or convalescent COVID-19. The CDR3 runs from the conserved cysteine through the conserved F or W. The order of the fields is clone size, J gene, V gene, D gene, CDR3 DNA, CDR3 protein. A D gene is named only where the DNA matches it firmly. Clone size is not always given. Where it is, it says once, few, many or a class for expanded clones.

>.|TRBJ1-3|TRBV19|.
TGTGCCAGTAGCGACTTTTCCTCTGGAAACACCATATATTTT
CASSDFSSGNTIYF
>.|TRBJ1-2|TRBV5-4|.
TGTGCCAGCAGCTTCTCAGGGGATGGCTACACCTTC
CASSFSGDGYTF
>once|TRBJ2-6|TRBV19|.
TGTGCCAGTAGGACTAGGGGTTCGTCCCTCTCTGGGGCCAACGTCCTGACTTTC
CASRTRGSSLSGANVLTF
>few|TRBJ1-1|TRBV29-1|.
TGCAGCGTTGAACAGGGCCAGAACACTGAAGCTTTCTTT
CSVEQGQNTEAFF
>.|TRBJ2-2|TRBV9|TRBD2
TGTGCCAGCAGCGTAGGAGGTGCGGGAGTCCTCACCGGGGAGCTGTTTTTT
CASSVGGAGVLTGELFF
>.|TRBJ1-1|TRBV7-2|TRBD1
TGTGCCAGCAGCCCCAACCGGGACAGGGGTGCAGCTTTCTTT
CASSPNRDRGAAFF
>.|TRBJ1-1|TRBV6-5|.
TGTGCCAGCAGTCTCGGGGGGTTGAACACTGAAGCTTTCTTT
CASSLGGLNTEAFF
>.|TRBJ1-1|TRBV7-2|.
TGTGCCAGCAGCTATGTAGTGAACACTGAAGCTTTCTTT
CASSYVVNTEAFF
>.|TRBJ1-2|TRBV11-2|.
TGTGCCAGCAGCTTAAATTCGGGGGGAGGCTACACCTTC
CASSLNSGGGYTF
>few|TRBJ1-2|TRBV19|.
TGTGCCAGTAGTGGAGGCAGGCAGAGCTATGGCTACACCTTC
CASSGGRQSYGYTF
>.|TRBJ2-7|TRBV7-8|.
TGTGCCAGCAGCTCGCTTGGTCTAAAACAGGTCTACGAGCAGTACTTC
CASSSLGLKQVYEQYF
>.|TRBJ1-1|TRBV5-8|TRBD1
TGTGCCAGCAGCAAAACTGGACAGGGAAACACTGAAGCTTTCTTT
CASSKTGQGNTEAFF
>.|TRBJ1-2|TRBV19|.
TGTGCCAGTAAGCCGGGGGCTAACTATGGCTACACCTTC
CASKPGANYGYTF
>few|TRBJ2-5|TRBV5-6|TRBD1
TGTGCCAGCAGCTTGAGGGTAGTCCGGACAGGGGGCCGAGAGACCCAGTACTTC
CASSLRVVRTGGRETQYF
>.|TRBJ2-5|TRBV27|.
TGTGCCAGCAGCCCGGGACACCTCCAAGAGACCCAGTACTTC
CASSPGHLQETQYF
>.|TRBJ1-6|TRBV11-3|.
TGTGCCAGCAGCTTATTGTTCGACAGGTGGAATTCACCCCTCCACTTT
CASSLLFDRWNSPLHF
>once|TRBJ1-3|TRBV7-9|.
TGTGCCAGCAGCTTAGTCGTCGGGACTGGAAACACCATATATTTT
CASSLVVGTGNTIYF
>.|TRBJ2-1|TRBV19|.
TGTGCCAGTCAAGTAGGCGGCATCTCCTACAATGAGCAGTTCTTC
CASQVGGISYNEQFF
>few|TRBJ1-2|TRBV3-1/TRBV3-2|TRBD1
TGTGCCAGCAGCAAACAGGGGTTAGATGGCTACACCTTC
CASSKQGLDGYTF
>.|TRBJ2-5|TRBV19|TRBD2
TGTGCCAGTAGAACGGGGGGGAAAGAGACCCAGTACTTC
CASRTGGKETQYF
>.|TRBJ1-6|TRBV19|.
TGTGCCAGTAGACCCCAGGGCGACTCACCCCTCCACTTT
CASRPQGDSPLHF
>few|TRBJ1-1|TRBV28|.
TGTGCCAGCGCCAAGGGAGGGGCAGGCGCTGAAGCTTTCTTT
CASAKGGAGAEAFF
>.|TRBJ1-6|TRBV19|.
TGTGCCAGTGGAGAAGCGAATAATTCACCCCTCCACTTT
CASGEANNSPLHF
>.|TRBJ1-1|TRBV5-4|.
TGTGCCAGCAGCCTGGACAGAATCACTGAAGCTTTCTTT
CASSLDRITEAFF
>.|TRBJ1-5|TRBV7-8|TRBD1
TGTGCCAGCAGCCGGGACAGGGGGCTGAATCAGCCCCAGCATTTT
CASSRDRGLNQPQHF
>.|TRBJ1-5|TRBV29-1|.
TGCAGCGCTATACTACAGGGCGTACAGGGCCAGCCCCAGCATTTT
CSAILQGVQGQPQHF
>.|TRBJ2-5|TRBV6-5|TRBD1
TGTGCCAGCAGTTACTCGGACAGGCGGCAGACCCAGTACTTC
CASSYSDRRQTQYF
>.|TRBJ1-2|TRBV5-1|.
TGCGCCAGCAGCTTGGGGAACGTCGGCGACTTCTATGGCTACACCTTC
CASSLGNVGDFYGYTF
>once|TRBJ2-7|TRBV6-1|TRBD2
TGTGCCAGCAGTGATTGGAGCGGGAGTAAGTACGAGCAGTACTTC
CASSDWSGSKYEQYF
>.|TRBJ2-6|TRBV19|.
TGTGCCAGTAGTACTAACTCTGGGGCCAACGTCCTGACTTTC
CASSTNSGANVLTF
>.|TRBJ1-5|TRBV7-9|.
TGTGCCAGCAGCCCCCCCGACGGGGGACGGCCCCAGCATTTT
CASSPPDGGRPQHF
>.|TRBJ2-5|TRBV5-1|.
TGCGCCAGCAGCGATTGGGGGGAAGAGACCCAGTACTTC
CASSDWGEETQYF
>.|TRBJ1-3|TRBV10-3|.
TGTGCCATCAGTGATGGGAGCGGAAACACCATATATTTT
CAISDGSGNTIYF
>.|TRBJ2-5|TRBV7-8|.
TGTGCCAGCAGCTCCACGGGTTCTAGGGAGACCCAGTACTTC
CASSSTGSRETQYF
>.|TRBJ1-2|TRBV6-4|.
TGTGCCAGCAGTGCGGGAGCAAGGGGGGGAAAATATGGCTACACCTTC
CASSAGARGGKYGYTF
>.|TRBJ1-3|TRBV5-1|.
TGCGCCAGCAGCTTGGAACGCGGGTCTGGAAACACCATATATTTT
CASSLERGSGNTIYF
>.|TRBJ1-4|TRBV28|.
TGTGCCAGCATTGGAACCGGGATAAAACTGTTTTTT
CASIGTGIKLFF
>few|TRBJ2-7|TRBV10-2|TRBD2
TGCGCCAGCAGTGAGGAGGCTAGCGGCTCCTACGAGCAGTACTTC
CASSEEASGSYEQYF
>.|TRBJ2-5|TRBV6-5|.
TGTGCCAGCTCAATTTCTAGGGGGATAGAGACCCAGTACTTC
CASSISRGIETQYF
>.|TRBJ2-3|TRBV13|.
TGTGCCAGCAGCCAAACGGCGGGGAATACGCAGTATTTT
CASSQTAGNTQYF
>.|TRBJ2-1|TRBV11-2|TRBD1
TGTGCCAGCAGCTTAATTTCCCAGGGGGTCGGCGTTTACAATGAGCAGTTCTTC
CASSLISQGVGVYNEQFF
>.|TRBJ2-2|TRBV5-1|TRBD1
TGCGCCAGCAGCTGGGGACAGGGGACCGGGGAGCTGTTTTTT
CASSWGQGTGELFF
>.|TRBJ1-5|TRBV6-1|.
TGTGCCAGCAGTGAAAGGCGGGGTGGTAATCAGCCCCAGCATTTT
CASSERRGGNQPQHF
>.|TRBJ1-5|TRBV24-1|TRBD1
TGTGCCACCAGTGATGGACAGGGAGGGCATCAGCCCCAGCATTTT
CATSDGQGGHQPQHF
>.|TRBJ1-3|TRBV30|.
TGTGCCTCCGGGGGCGGGAGCTCTGGAAACACCATATATTTT
CASGGGSSGNTIYF
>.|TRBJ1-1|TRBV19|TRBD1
TGTGCCAGTAGTCAGGGGGCAGGGACTGAAGCTTTCTTT
CASSQGAGTEAFF
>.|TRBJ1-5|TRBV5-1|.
TGCGCCAGCAGCTTGGGCGGGGACAATCAGCCCCAGCATTTT
CASSLGGDNQPQHF
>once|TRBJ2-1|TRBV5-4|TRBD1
TGTGCCAGCAGTTGGGACAGGGGCAATGAGCAGTTCTTC
CASSWDRGNEQFF
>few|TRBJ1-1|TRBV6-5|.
TGTGCCAGCAGTTACAGGTCGAGGGATAACACTGAAGCTTTCTTT
CASSYRSRDNTEAFF
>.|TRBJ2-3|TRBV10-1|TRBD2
TGCGCCAGCAGTCGCCAACGTAGCGGGAGCACAGATACGCAGTATTTT
CASSRQRSGSTDTQYF